This T cell receptor (beta chain) was documented in a study of T cell responses to AZD1222 COVID-19 vaccine. Overall study findings and caveats: Spike-specific TCR breadth and depth both grew after two AZD1222 doses.

In the case of this clone: Antigen unknown.

The data were produced by immunoSEQ multiplex PCR, yet TCRdb's version contains in-frame clones alone and is incomplete. The top ten hold under 2% of the sample, which has about 130,000 clones, under 95% seen once. Germline V gene lookup returns CDR1 SGHNT and CDR2 YYREEE (reference sequence). This CDR3 spans 17 amino acids. The V end was cut by 4 bases, the J end by 0 bases, with 20 bases between. The material was peripheral blood, obtained on day 0 of AZD1222 vaccination. The clonotype originates from an adult in good health. This chain links TRBV5-4 with TRBJ2-7; maybe TRBD2 (7 bases). CDR3 sequence reads: CASSGPRGGGASYEQYF. The CDR3, as DNA: TGTGCCAGCAGCGGGCCCCGCGGGGGCGGGGCCTCCTACGAGCAGTACTTC.